These 23 T cell receptor beta chains were sequenced from one sample in a study of cytomegalovirus exposure and HLA in healthy donors. The PCR contained 60 Vbeta and 13 Jbeta primers. The protocol was immunoSEQ multiplex PCR, while the TCRdb copy is restricted to in-frame clones and leaves out a portion. In the table there are over 150,000 clones, roughly 70% of which are singletons. Sequences were obtained from PBMCs. The receptor set was obtained from a woman aged 40-49 years in good health and CMV-seropositive.

The rearrangement links TRBV6-4 to TRBJ2-1, with 8 bases aligning to TRBD1. Looked up from germline, CDR1 is MRHNA and CDR2 is SNTAGT. After removal of 6 bases from V and 5 bases from J, the junction contained 9 bases not matched to a gene. The CDR3 consists of 15 residues. CDR3 nucleotides: TGTGCCAGCAGCCCTACAGGGGGTAGCCACAATGAGCAGTTCTTC. Translated, it gives CASSPTGGSHNEQFF.

The genes are TRBV5-4 and TRBJ2-1; 11 nucleotides line up with TRBD2. This CDR3 contains 16 residues. V dropped 3 bases and J dropped 9; count of bases not matched to a gene: 11. The germline V gene encodes CDR1 SGHNT and CDR2 YYREEE (reference sequence). The DNA for the CDR3 is TGTGCCAGCAGCTGGCGTGAGACTAGCGGGATCGCTGAGCAGTTCTTC. This sequence encodes CASSWRETSGIAEQFF.

This clone has a handful of counts. The chain combines TRBV18 with TRBJ1-2; possible D gene TRBD1, 6 bases. CDR3 length: 15 amino acids. Looked up from germline, CDR1 is KGHSH and CDR2 is LQKENI. Trimming removed 0 bases from V and 3 bases from J, with 11 bases in between. The CDR3 DNA reads TGTGCCAGCTCACCACCCGGAAAGGGGGACTATGGCTACACCTTC. It specifies CASSPPGKGDYGYTF.

The CDR3 nucleotides read TGTGCCAGTAGTTGGGAGAACTATGGCTACACCTTC. Its protein is CASSWENYGYTF. The V and J genes are TRBV19 and TRBJ1-2; D not certain. From germline, CDR1 is LNHDA and CDR2 SQIVND (reference sequence). The CDR3 length is 12 residues. V lost 5 bases, J lost 2 bases, and 6 bases lay in between.

The V gene is TRBV5-6, the J gene TRBJ2-3; TRBD2 aligns across 12 bases. The CDR3 loop spans 17 amino acids. The ends lost 3 bases at V and 3 bases at J; junction bases unmatched: 8. Per the germline V gene, CDR1 is SGHDT and CDR2 is YYEEEE. Written as DNA, the CDR3 is TGTGCCAGCAGCTCTCGGCTAGCGGGGGGGCGGACAGATACGCAGTATTTT. It codes for CASSSRLAGGRTDTQYF.

A remark on this clone: At one boundary the junction diverges from the germline segment, which might be a read error. The chain joins TRBV6-1 to TRBJ1-1, with a possible D match to TRBD1 (5 bases). The CDR3 runs to 16 residues. Germline V CDR1 and CDR2: MNHNS, SASEGT. CDR3 nucleotides: TGTGCCAGCAGCGAAGGGTGGGGCGGGGGGAACACTGAAGCTTTCTTT. It encodes CASSEGWGGGNTEAFF.

This clone was found once. V usage is TRBV25-1 and J usage is TRBJ1-2, with 7 bases fitting TRBD1. The length of the CDR3 is 14 residues. V lost 2 bases and J lost 4; bases outside the gene matches: 4. Germline V gene sequence: CDR1 MGHDK, CDR2 SYGVNS. CDR3 in DNA: TGTGCCAGCAGTGAAACAGGGGCAACCTATGGCTACACCTTC. This translates into CASSETGATYGYTF.

The chain is built from TRBV6-5 and TRBJ2-7; the D gene is possibly TRBD2 (6 bases). Per the germline V gene, CDR1 is MNHEY and CDR2 is SVGAGI. V was shortened by 6 bases and J by 6 bases, with 21 bases between the two germline ends. CDR3 size: 15 residues. The CDR3 sequence: CASRINRRADCEQYF. CDR3 DNA: TGTGCCAGCAGAATCAACAGGAGGGCGGATTGCGAGCAGTACTTC.

J is TRBJ2-7 and V is TRBV4-2; the match to TRBD1 covers 7 bases. Trimming removed 5 bases from V and 3 bases from J; junction bases left unmatched: 7. From germline, CDR1 is LGHNA and CDR2 YNFKEQ. CDR3 length equals 14 residues. The CDR3 DNA reads as TGTGCCAGCAGCGAACCGGGACAGATCTACGAGCAGTACTTC. It codes for CASSEPGQIYEQYF.

The chain joins TRBV9 to TRBJ2-1, with D maybe TRBD2 (6 bases). From germline, CDR1 is SGDLS and CDR2 YYNGEE. Between the trimmed V and J ends, which lost 3 bases and 2 bases, there was a span of 12 bases. The CDR3 runs to 15 residues. This chain's CDR3 is CASSALAPPYNEQFF. The DNA for the CDR3 is TGTGCCAGCAGCGCCCTAGCGCCTCCCTACAATGAGCAGTTCTTC.

CDR3 nucleotide sequence: TGTGCCAGCAGTGAAGCGACCGGGGGCACTGAAGCTTTCTTT. Protein: CASSEATGGTEAFF. The chain has TRBV6-1 and TRBJ1-1; D is perhaps TRBD1 (5 bases). The V gene lost 0 bases and the J gene lost 4 bases, with 9 bases spanning the gap. The CDR3 loop spans 14 amino acids. From germline, CDR1 is MNHNS and CDR2 SASEGT.

CDR3 sequence: CASSPPPSPSGANVLTF. The CDR3 DNA reads as TGTGCCAGCTCACCACCGCCCAGTCCCTCTGGGGCCAACGTCCTGACTTTC. The V and J genes are TRBV18 and TRBJ2-6; D call uncertain. CDR1 and CDR2 (germline): KGHSH, LQKENI. This CDR3 is 17 amino acids long. V lost 0 bases to trimming and J lost 0 bases, with 9 bases between them. The whole variable domain, remainder taken from reference TRBV18 and TRBJ2-6, is NAGVMQNPRHLVRRRGQEARLRCSPMKGHSHVYWYRQLPEEGLKFMVYLQKENIIDESGMPKERFSAEFPKEGPSILRIQQVVRGDSAAYFCASSPPPSPSGANVLTFGAGSRLTVL.

This chain links TRBV27 with TRBJ1-5; D remains ambiguous. Germline V gene data show CDR1 as MNHEY and CDR2 as SMNVEV (reference sequence). The CDR3 is 12 amino acids. The V end was cut by 4 bases, the J end by 5 bases, with 6 bases between. CDR3 sequence (DNA): TGTGCCAGCAGTTCGGGTTATCAGCCCCAGCATTTT. This sequence encodes CASSSGYQPQHF.

The chain employs TRBV2 and TRBJ2-1, with 10 nucleotides matching TRBD2. The CDR3 totals 15 residues. The trim removed 4 bases at V and 5 bases at J, leaving 5 bases unmatched. Germline CDR1 is SNHLY and CDR2 is FYNNEI. The CDR3 protein is CASSASGGVNNEQFF. The CDR3 nucleotides read TGTGCCAGCAGTGCCAGCGGGGGGGTCAACAATGAGCAGTTCTTC.

V gene TRBV7-2 combines with J gene TRBJ2-7; D ambiguous. Germline V gene lookup returns CDR1 SGHTA and CDR2 FQGNSA. With 1 base removed from V and 0 bases from J, the gap between germline ends came to 7 bases. This CDR3 comprises 14 residues. The chain's CDR3 is CASSLGSLSYEQYF. The DNA of the CDR3 is TGTGCCAGCAGCTTAGGAAGCCTCTCCTACGAGCAGTACTTC. The complete variable domain, with remaining parts taken from reference TRBV7-2 and TRBJ2-7, reads GAGVSQSPSNKVTEKGKDVELRCDPISGHTALYWYRQSLGQGLEFLIYFQGNSAPDKSGLPSDRFSAERTGGSVSTLTIQRTQQEDSAVYLCASSLGSLSYEQYFGPGTRLTVT.

The chain links TRBV6-1 to TRBJ1-5; no clear D. The CDR3 contains 13 residues. The V end lost 8 bases, the J end lost 3 bases, and 11 bases lay between the germline ends. The germline CDR1 and CDR2 sequences are MNHNS and SASEGT. CDR3 residues: CASGGQTNQPQHF. CDR3 DNA: TGTGCCAGCGGCGGCCAGACCAATCAGCCCCAGCATTTT.

The chain links TRBV5-6 to TRBJ1-1, with 7 bases identical to TRBD1. This CDR3 is 15 amino acids long. Germline V gives CDR1 SGHDT, CDR2 YYEEEE. V gave up 1 base and J gave up 6 bases; unmatched junction bases: 9. The CDR3 nucleotides are TGTGCCAGCAGCTTGAGGACAGGTTACGATCCTGAAGCTTTCTTT. This sequence encodes CASSLRTGYDPEAFF.

J is TRBJ1-5 and V is TRBV7-2; D might be TRBD1 (5 bases). Trimming removed 4 bases from V and 6 bases from J, with 19 bases in between. The germline gives CDR1 SGHTA, CDR2 FQGNSA. This CDR3 contains 16 residues. In DNA form, the CDR3 reads TGTGCCAGCAGCTCCTCCGCCGAAAGGGGCGGTCAGCCCCAGCATTTT. This codes for CASSSSAERGGQPQHF.

The gene calls are TRBV11-2 and TRBJ2-1; D is ambiguous. Between the trimmed V and J ends, which lost 5 bases and 3 bases, there was a span of 8 bases. This CDR3 comprises 13 residues. The germline V gene has CDR1 SGHAT and CDR2 FQNNGV. DNA for the CDR3: TGTGCCAGCAGCCAAATCGGCTACAATGAGCAGTTCTTC. This codes for CASSQIGYNEQFF.

This clone was seen a handful of times. The rearrangement uses TRBV7-2 and TRBJ2-1, with 7 nucleotides matching TRBD2. The germline V gene encodes CDR1 SGHTA and CDR2 FQGNSA. With V trimmed by 2 bases and J by 0 bases, 4 bases remained unmatched. The length of the CDR3 is 16 residues. This chain's CDR3 is CASSLMGLSSYNEQFF. CDR3 nucleotide sequence: TGTGCCAGCAGCTTAATGGGACTAAGCTCCTACAATGAGCAGTTCTTC.

A few counts support this clone. The chain links TRBV27 to TRBJ2-7; 10 bases line up with TRBD2. The germline gives CDR1 MNHEY, CDR2 SMNVEV (reference sequence). The length of the CDR3 is 16 residues. The J segment lost 3 bases and the V segment lost 3 bases, leaving 8 bases of the junction unmatched. CDR3 residues: CASSFLGTSDHYEQYF. CDR3 coding DNA: TGTGCCAGCAGTTTCCTTGGGACTAGCGATCACTACGAGCAGTACTTC.

The chain is built from TRBV28 and TRBJ2-5; 10 nucleotides line up with TRBD2. The J call is doubtful: the DNA matches TRBJ2-7 better. The CDR3 is made up of 21 amino acids. Germline V lookup: CDR1 MDHEN, CDR2 SYDVKM. Here the CDR3 reads CASSLPGLSGRPQTSSYEQYF. CDR3 in DNA: TGTGCCAGCAGTTTACCGGGACTTAGCGGGAGGCCACAGACTAGCTCCTACGAGCAGTACTTC.

The chain couples TRBV29-1 to TRBJ2-5; 8 bases are shared with TRBD1. Losses at the gene ends were 5 bases for V and 1 base for J; bases not matched to a gene: 9. Germline V gene lookup returns CDR1 SQVTM and CDR2 ANQGSEA. The CDR3 totals 15 residues. CDR3 coding DNA: TGCAGCGTTAGTTTTGCAGGGGGCCGCCAAGAGACCCAGTACTTC. Translated: CSVSFAGGRQETQYF.